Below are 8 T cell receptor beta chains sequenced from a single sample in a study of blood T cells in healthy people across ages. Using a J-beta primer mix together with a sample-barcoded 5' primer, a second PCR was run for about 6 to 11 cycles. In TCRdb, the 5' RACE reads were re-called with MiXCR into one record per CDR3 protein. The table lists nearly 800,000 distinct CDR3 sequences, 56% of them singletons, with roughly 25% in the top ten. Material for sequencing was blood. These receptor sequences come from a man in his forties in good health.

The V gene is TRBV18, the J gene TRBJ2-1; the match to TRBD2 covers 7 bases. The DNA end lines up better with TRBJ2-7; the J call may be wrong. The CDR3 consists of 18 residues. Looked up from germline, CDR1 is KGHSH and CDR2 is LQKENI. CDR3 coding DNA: TGTGCCAGCTCACCTCTGATCCGCGGCGGGAGCTCCTACAATGAGCAGTACTTC. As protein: CASSPLIRGGSSYNEQYF.

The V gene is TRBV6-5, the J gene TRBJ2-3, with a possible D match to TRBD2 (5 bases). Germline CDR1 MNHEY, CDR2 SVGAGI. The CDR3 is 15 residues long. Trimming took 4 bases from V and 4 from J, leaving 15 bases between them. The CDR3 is CASSSLTASPDTQYF. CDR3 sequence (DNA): TGTGCCAGCAGTTCCCTGACGGCTAGCCCAGATACGCAGTATTTT.

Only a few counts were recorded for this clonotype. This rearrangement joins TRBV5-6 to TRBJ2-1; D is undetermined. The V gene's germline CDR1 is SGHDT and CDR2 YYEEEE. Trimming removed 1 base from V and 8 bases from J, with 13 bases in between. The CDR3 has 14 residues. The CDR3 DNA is TGTGCCAGCAGCTTGAGTGGTAGCTCCTATGAGCAGTTCTTC. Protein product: CASSLSGSSYEQFF.

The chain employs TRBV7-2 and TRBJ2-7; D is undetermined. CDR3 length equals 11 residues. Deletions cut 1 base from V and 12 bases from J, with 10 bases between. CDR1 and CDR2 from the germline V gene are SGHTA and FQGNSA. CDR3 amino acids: CASSLEVWGYF. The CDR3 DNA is TGTGCCAGCAGCTTAGAGGTTTGGGGGTACTTC. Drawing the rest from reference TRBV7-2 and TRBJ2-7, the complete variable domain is GAGVSQSPSNKVTEKGKDVELRCDPISGHTALYWYRQSLGQGLEFLIYFQGNSAPDKSGLPSDRFSAERTGGSVSTLTIQRTQQEDSAVYLCASSLEVWGYFGPGTRLTVT.

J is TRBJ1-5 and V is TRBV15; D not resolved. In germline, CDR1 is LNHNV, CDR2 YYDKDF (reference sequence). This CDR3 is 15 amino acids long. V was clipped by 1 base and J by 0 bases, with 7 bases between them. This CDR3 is CATSRGGNSNQPQHF. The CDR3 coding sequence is TGTGCCACCAGCAGAGGAGGGAATAGCAATCAGCCCCAGCATTTT.

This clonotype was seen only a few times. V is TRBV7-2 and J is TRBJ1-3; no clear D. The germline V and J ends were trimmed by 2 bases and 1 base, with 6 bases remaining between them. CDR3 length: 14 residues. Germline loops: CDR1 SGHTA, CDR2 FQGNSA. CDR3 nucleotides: TGTGCCAGCAGCTTACTCGGGTCTGGAAACACCATATATTTT. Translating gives CASSLLGSGNTIYF.

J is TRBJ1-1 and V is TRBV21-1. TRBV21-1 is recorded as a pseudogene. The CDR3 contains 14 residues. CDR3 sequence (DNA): TGTGCCAGCAGCAAAGTGATCTCGAACACTGAAGCTTTCTTT. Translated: CASSKVISNTEAFF.

In nucleotides, the CDR3 is TGCAGCGTTGAAGGAGGGACAGGTACCGGGCAGTACTTC. This encodes CSVEGGTGTGQYF. This chain connects TRBV29-1 to TRBJ2-7; 8 bases are a match to TRBD1. Germline V gene sequence: CDR1 SQVTM, CDR2 ANQGSEA. Trimming cost V 1 base and J 9 bases; bases outside gene matches: 8. The CDR3 is made up of 13 amino acids.